The 28 T cell receptor beta chains below were found in one sample sequenced in a study of OX40 agonist ivuxolimab in advanced cancers. Profiling relied on immunoSEQ multiplex PCR, and the TCRdb table lists in-frame clones only, not all of them. The repertoire holds roughly 75,000 clones, with 85% to 90% as singletons. Sequenced material: CD4+ or CD8+ T cells sorted from blood, taken in a trial of the OX40 agonist ivuxolimab. These receptors originate from an adult with an advanced solid tumor such as melanoma, head and neck, liver or kidney cancer.

This clone turned up a few times. The genes are TRBV7-6 and TRBJ2-2; D unresolved. The CDR3 runs to 13 residues. Germline V gives CDR1 SGHVS, CDR2 FNYEAQ. Trimming left V 5 bases short and J 2 bases short, with 6 bases between. For the CDR3, the DNA is TGTGCCAGCAGCATGGGTAACACCGGGGAGCTGTTTTTT. Its translation: CASSMGNTGELFF. Using reference TRBV7-6 and TRBJ2-2 for the parts outside the CDR3, the full variable domain is GAGVSQSPRYKVTKRGQDVALRCDPISGHVSLYWYRQALGQGPEFLTYFNYEAQQDKSGLPNDRFSAERPEGSISTLTIQRTEQRDSAMYRCASSMGNTGELFFGEGSRLTVL.

This clone was counted once. The rearrangement links TRBV6-5 to TRBJ1-2; 10 nucleotides match TRBD1. CDR3 length equals 15 residues. Germline loops: CDR1 MNHEY, CDR2 SVGAGI. With V trimmed by 4 bases and J by 4 bases, 6 bases remained unmatched. The CDR3 reads CASSSPGQGPYGYTF. CDR3 DNA: TGTGCCAGCAGTTCTCCGGGACAGGGGCCCTATGGCTACACCTTC.

The V and J genes are TRBV2 and TRBJ2-2; TRBD1 aligns across 7 bases. From germline, CDR1 is SNHLY and CDR2 FYNNEI. The CDR3 spans 14 residues. V was clipped by 9 bases and J by 7 bases; unmatched bases: 11. The CDR3 reads CASKTGLISGELFF. The DNA of the CDR3 is TGTGCCAGTAAGACAGGGCTTATTAGCGGGGAGCTGTTTTTT.

The chain combines TRBV18 with TRBJ2-7; no reliable D call. There are 13 residues in the CDR3. The germline V gene encodes CDR1 KGHSH and CDR2 LQKENI. The V end lost 5 bases, the J end lost 1 base, and 9 bases lay between the germline ends. CDR3 in amino acids: CASSVFDSYEQYF. DNA for the CDR3: TGTGCCAGCTCAGTTTTTGATTCCTACGAGCAGTACTTC.

The V and J genes are TRBV28 and TRBJ2-5, with TRBD2 matching over 7 bases. V dropped 2 bases and J dropped 5; count of bases not matched to a gene: 14. The germline V gene has CDR1 MDHEN and CDR2 SYDVKM. This CDR3 is built from 17 residues. CDR3: CASSLDRGGSILETQYF. The CDR3 nucleotides are TGTGCCAGCAGTTTAGATCGGGGCGGGAGTATTCTGGAGACCCAGTACTTC. Supplemented by reference TRBV28 and TRBJ2-5, the full variable domain reads DVKVTQSSRYLVKRTGEKVFLECVQDMDHENMFWYRQDPGLGLRLIYFSYDVKMKEKGDIPEGYSVSREKKERFSLILESASTNQTSMYLCASSLDRGGSILETQYFGPGTRLLVL.

As regards this clone: The germline gene is not matched at one end of the junction; a read error may be the cause. This chain links TRBV18 with TRBJ2-5; 8 bases map to TRBD1. Germline CDR1 KGHSH, CDR2 LQKENI. This CDR3 is built from 15 residues. The CDR3, as DNA: TGTGCCAGCTCGCCTTCAGGGGGCCTCCAAGGGACCCAGTACTTC. It encodes CASSPSGGLQGTQYF.

The chain links TRBV28 to TRBJ1-2; no reliable D call. Trimming left V 1 base short and J 0 bases short, with 9 bases between. The CDR3 runs 15 residues. Looked up from germline, CDR1 is MDHEN and CDR2 is SYDVKM. The CDR3 DNA reads as TGTGCCAGCAGTTTATCCCCGGGAGCTAACTATGGCTACACCTTC. Translated: CASSLSPGANYGYTF.

This chain links TRBV4-1 with TRBJ2-1; 8 bases agree with TRBD2. The CDR3 contains 16 residues. CDR1 and CDR2 (germline): MGHRA, YSYEKL. The J segment lost 5 bases and the V segment lost 4 bases, leaving 10 bases of the junction unmatched. CDR3: CASSRYPTSDNNEQFF. CDR3 coding DNA: TGCGCCAGCAGCCGATATCCGACTAGCGACAACAATGAGCAGTTCTTC.

The chain employs TRBV5-1 and TRBJ2-1; 8 bases fit TRBD2. CDR3 length equals 15 residues. J was trimmed by 0 bases and V by 2 bases; bases with no gene match: 1. Germline CDR1 and CDR2: SGHRS and YFSETQ. CDR3: CASSLTSGSYNEQFF. The CDR3 DNA reads TGCGCCAGCAGCTTAACTAGCGGCTCCTACAATGAGCAGTTCTTC.

The J gene is TRBJ2-6, the V gene TRBV6-5; D unresolved. Per the germline V gene, CDR1 is MNHEY and CDR2 is SVGAGI. The CDR3 has 15 amino acids. Trimming shortened V by 4 bases and J by 0 bases, and 7 bases separated the two germline ends. CDR3: CASSSWSSGANVLTF. The DNA for the CDR3 is TGTGCCAGCAGTTCTTGGAGCTCTGGGGCCAACGTCCTGACTTTC.

This clone was observed a single time. V is TRBV30 and J is TRBJ2-7; D possibly corresponds to TRBD1 (5 bases). The length of the CDR3 is 13 residues. Germline CDR1 reads GTSNPN; CDR2 reads SVGIG (reference sequence). V dropped 3 bases and J dropped 4 bases, with 13 bases sitting between them. The CDR3 sequence is CAWRTQGAYEQYF. CDR3 nucleotide sequence: TGTGCCTGGAGAACCCAGGGCGCTTACGAGCAGTACTTC. The full variable domain, completed using reference TRBV30 and TRBJ2-7, is SQTIHQWPATLVQPVGSPLSLECTVEGTSNPNLYWYRQAAGRGLQLLFYSVGIGQISSEVPQNLSASRPQDRQFILSSKKLLLSDSGFYLCAWRTQGAYEQYFGPGTRLTVT.

This rearrangement joins TRBV7-2 to TRBJ2-5; TRBD2 aligns across 11 bases. CDR3 length equals 14 residues. Germline V gene lookup returns CDR1 SGHTA and CDR2 FQGNSA. V dropped 3 bases and J dropped 3; count of bases not matched to a gene: 0. CDR3 loop: CASSLGLAEETQYF. The CDR3 DNA is TGTGCCAGCAGCTTGGGACTAGCGGAAGAGACCCAGTACTTC.

V and J are TRBV7-2 and TRBJ2-7; TRBD2 matches 10 bases. CDR1 and CDR2 from the germline V gene are SGHTA and FQGNSA. V shed 1 base and J 5 bases; nucleotides not matched to a gene: 11. The CDR3 has 17 residues. CDR3 region: CASSLVISGRRIHEQYF. CDR3 sequence (DNA): TGTGCCAGCAGCTTAGTTATTAGCGGGAGGCGAATCCACGAGCAGTACTTC.

V usage is TRBV19 and J usage is TRBJ2-2; no reliable D call. Trimming cost V 7 bases and J 1 base, with 4 bases left between them. The CDR3 sequence is 12 residues long. CDR1 and CDR2 from the germline V gene are LNHDA and SQIVND (reference sequence). The CDR3 DNA sequence: TGTGCCAGTACGGTGAACACCGGGGAGCTGTTTTTT. It is translated as CASTVNTGELFF.

The chain has TRBV7-3 and TRBJ2-3, with no clear D. CDR1 and CDR2 (germline): SGHTA, FQGTGA. This CDR3 spans 14 amino acids. Trimming left V 2 bases short and J 3 bases short, with 9 bases between. The CDR3 bases are TGTGCCAGCAGCTTAGCTGTGGGGACAGATACGCAGTATTTT. Translation gives CASSLAVGTDTQYF. The complete variable domain, with remaining parts taken from reference TRBV7-3 and TRBJ2-3, reads GAGVSQTPSNKVTEKGKYVELRCDPISGHTALYWYRQSLGQGPEFLIYFQGTGAADDSGLPNDRFFAVRPEGSVSTLKIQRTERGDSAVYLCASSLAVGTDTQYFGPGTRLTVL.

This chain joins TRBV28 and TRBJ1-1; D is ambiguous. The CDR3 is made up of 13 amino acids. Germline CDR1 MDHEN, CDR2 SYDVKM. Trimming pared 3 bases from V and 2 bases from J, leaving 7 bases between. This chain's CDR3 is CASSFGSNTEAFF. CDR3 nucleotide sequence: TGTGCCAGCAGTTTCGGGTCTAACACTGAAGCTTTCTTT.

The rearrangement links TRBV27 to TRBJ2-7, with D tentatively TRBD1 or TRBD2 (5 bases each). This CDR3 comprises 13 residues. Deletions cut 5 bases from V and 5 bases from J, with 13 bases between. Germline-derived CDR1 and CDR2 are MNHEY and SMNVEV (reference sequence). CDR3 bases: TGTGCCAGCAGTAGGGACCTCGGGGACGAGCAGTACTTC. This gives the protein CASSRDLGDEQYF.

Written as DNA, the CDR3 is TGTGCCTGGAATCGGGGGGCCTACCCCACTGAAGCTTTCTTT. Translation: CAWNRGAYPTEAFF. The J gene is TRBJ1-1, the V gene TRBV30; tentatively, D is TRBD1 (6 bases). This CDR3 contains 14 residues. In germline, CDR1 is GTSNPN, CDR2 SVGIG (reference sequence). V was shortened by 4 bases and J by 4 bases, with 16 bases between the two germline ends.

The V gene is TRBV19, the J gene TRBJ1-5; no clear D. This CDR3 comprises 12 residues. Trimming shortened V by 3 bases and J by 7 bases, and 7 bases separated the two germline ends. CDR1 is LNHDA, CDR2 SQIVND, per germline (reference sequence). The CDR3 DNA reads as TGTGCCAGTAGTATTCTCCCCCAGCCCCAGCATTTT. As protein: CASSILPQPQHF.

The V gene is TRBV28, the J gene TRBJ2-2; 7 nucleotides agree with TRBD1. V shed 6 bases and J 4 bases; nucleotides not matched to a gene: 8. The CDR3 length is 15 residues. Germline V CDR1 and CDR2: MDHEN, SYDVKM. The CDR3 reads CASRSGTAFTGELFF. As DNA, the CDR3 is TGTGCCAGCAGATCCGGGACAGCCTTCACCGGGGAGCTGTTTTTT.

This clone was counted only a few times. The CDR3 is CASSFSGYEQYF. CDR3 DNA: TGTGCCAGCAGCTTCTCGGGCTACGAGCAGTACTTC. The chain employs TRBV13 and TRBJ2-7; D is uncertain. Germline V gives CDR1 PRHDT, CDR2 FYEKMQ (reference sequence). This CDR3 spans 12 amino acids. V lost 3 bases and J lost 3, with 6 bases in between. Full variable domain (remainder filled in from reference TRBV13 and TRBJ2-7): AAGVIQSPRHLIKEKRETATLKCYPIPRHDTVYWYQQGPGQDPQFLISFYEKMQSDKGSIPDRFSAQQFSDYHSELNMSSLELGDSALYFCASSFSGYEQYFGPGTRLTVT.

The V gene is TRBV18, the J gene TRBJ2-1, with 13 bases aligning to TRBD2. With V trimmed by 3 bases and J by 7 bases, 0 bases remained unmatched. CDR1 and CDR2 (germline): KGHSH, LQKENI. CDR3 size: 14 residues. The CDR3 nucleotides are TGTGCCAGCTCACCGACTAGCGGGAGGAATGAGCAGTTCTTC. Amino acid sequence: CASSPTSGRNEQFF.

This rearrangement joins TRBV18 to TRBJ2-1, with D possibly matching TRBD2 (7 bases). The CDR3 has 15 residues. V lost 6 bases and J lost 1, with 13 bases in between. Germline lookup yields CDR1 KGHSH and CDR2 LQKENI. CDR3 nucleotides: TGTGCCAGCTCCCCTCGGGGGGCATCCTACAATGAGCAGTTCTTC. It encodes CASSPRGASYNEQFF.

V usage is TRBV4-1 and J usage is TRBJ1-2; tentatively, D is TRBD1 (6 bases). The CDR3 has 13 amino acids. V was pared by 1 base and J by 6 bases, with 9 bases between. From germline, CDR1 is MGHRA and CDR2 YSYEKL. For the CDR3, the DNA is TGCGCCAGCAGCCAAGTCAGGGGAGATGGCTACACCTTC. It yields the protein CASSQVRGDGYTF.

V is TRBV28 and J is TRBJ2-3, with 14 bases that match TRBD2. The CDR3 is 18 amino acids. Trimming at V came to 6 bases and at J to 3 bases, leaving 11 bases not matched to a gene. CDR1 MDHEN and CDR2 SYDVKM come from the germline V gene. Here the CDR3 DNA reads TGTGCCAGCAGCAAAGGGACTAGCGGGAGTTTGCGGACAGATACGCAGTATTTT. As protein: CASSKGTSGSLRTDTQYF.

The genes are TRBV11-3 and TRBJ2-3; 9 nucleotides align to TRBD2. The V gene's germline CDR1 is SGHNT and CDR2 YENEEA. Trimming removed 1 base from V and 1 base from J; junction bases left unmatched: 3. The CDR3 is made up of 16 amino acids. CDR3 loop: CASSLGTSAGTDTQYF. The CDR3 DNA reads TGTGCCAGCAGCTTAGGGACTAGCGCCGGCACAGATACGCAGTATTTT.

The chain links TRBV28 to TRBJ1-2; 9 bases map to TRBD1. Germline CDR1 is MDHEN and CDR2 is SYDVKM. V lost 7 bases, J lost 4 bases, and 10 bases stayed unmatched. The CDR3 is 15 residues long. The CDR3 reads CASTPDRGTLYGYTF. The DNA for the CDR3 is TGTGCCAGCACCCCGGACAGGGGCACCCTCTATGGCTACACCTTC.

The genes are TRBV18 and TRBJ2-1, with 9 bases aligning to TRBD2. V lost 5 bases and J lost 5; bases outside the gene matches: 4. The CDR3 sequence is 14 residues long. In germline, CDR1 is KGHSH, CDR2 LQKENI. CDR3 sequence reads: CASSDGLAHNEQFF. The DNA for the CDR3 is TGTGCCAGCTCAGACGGACTAGCGCACAATGAGCAGTTCTTC.